This T cell receptor beta chain was identified during a study of shared clonotypes between healthy human individuals. The study's findings and limits: Sorted-subset sequencing, rarefaction showed, was incomplete despite large depth.

The J segment lost 1 base and the V segment lost 6 bases, leaving 5 bases of the junction unmatched. The CDR3 is 14 residues long. Germline V CDR1 and CDR2: MNHNS, SASEGT. Data came from immunoSEQ multiplex PCR; TCRdb stores just in-frame clones and leaves some out. The sample gives 850,000 to 1,200,000 clones, more than 60% of which show up once; over 1.3% is in the top ten. As regards this clone: Its antigen is unidentified.

The clonotype was recovered from a man aged 18 to 29 in good health. The sample was memory CD4+ T cells sorted from blood. Sample subset: CD45RA-negative fraction. The J gene is TRBJ1-1, the V gene TRBV6-1, with 7 bases fitting TRBD1. CDR3 DNA sequence: TGTGCCAGCAGGGAGGGACAGCCGAACACTGAAGCTTTCTTT. Translating it yields CASREGQPNTEAFF.